This is a list of T cell receptor beta chains from one sample in a study of cytomegalovirus exposure and HLA in healthy donors. Using immunoSEQ multiplex PCR, the repertoire was profiled, and TCRdb retains in-frame clones only, with some absent. The data show 95,000 to 100,000 clones, with over 60% seen just once and 15% to 20% held by the top ten. The source material was PBMCs. The receptors shown here come from a man between 60 and 75 years old in good health and CMV-seropositive. The CDR3 runs from the conserved cysteine through the conserved F or W. A D gene is named only where the DNA matches it firmly. Only part of the rows carry a size: once, few, many, or a class if the clone is expanded.

j_gene | abundance | v_gene | d_gene | CDR3aa | CDR3nt
TRBJ2-2 | medium-sized | TRBV15 | . | CATSIPGEKGQTGELFF | TGTGCCACCAGCATCCCAGGGGAAAAAGGGCAAACCGGGGAGCTGTTTTTT
TRBJ2-7 | . | TRBV9 | . | CASSVGSQTGPSEQYF | TGTGCCAGCAGCGTAGGGAGTCAGACAGGCCCCTCCGAGCAGTACTTC
TRBJ2-5 | . | TRBV5-1 | . | CASSLEGDETQYF | TGCGCCAGCAGCTTGGAAGGGGATGAGACCCAGTACTTC
TRBJ1-1 | few | TRBV11-2 | . | CASSLVMGQVNTEAFF | TGTGCCAGCAGCTTAGTGATGGGTCAGGTTAACACTGAAGCTTTCTTT
TRBJ2-2 | once | TRBV2 | . | CASRPTFSTGELFF | TGTGCCAGCAGACCGACATTTTCCACCGGGGAGCTGTTTTTT
TRBJ2-1 | . | TRBV15 | TRBD2 | CATSSGGGFYNEQFF | TGTGCCACCAGCAGCGGGGGGGGGTTCTACAATGAGCAGTTCTTC
TRBJ2-1 | . | TRBV7-8 | . | CASSLSSVGHNEQFF | TGTGCCAGCAGCTTATCTTCGGTGGGGCACAATGAGCAGTTCTTC
TRBJ2-7 | . | TRBV7-9 | TRBD1 | CASSLYSSRQGYEQYF | TGTGCCAGCAGCTTATATTCCTCGAGACAGGGTTACGAGCAGTACTTC
TRBJ1-6 | once | TRBV4-2 | TRBD1 | CASSLQGAGNSPLHF | TGTGCCAGCAGCTTACAGGGGGCGGGGAATTCACCCCTCCACTTT
TRBJ2-7 | . | TRBV27 | . | CASSFGGVGSYEQYF | TGTGCCAGCAGTTTTGGAGGGGTAGGATCCTACGAGCAGTACTTC
TRBJ2-5 | . | TRBV18 | . | CASSRGGQETQYF | TGTGCCAGCTCAAGAGGGGGCCAAGAGACCCAGTACTTC
TRBJ2-3 | . | TRBV5-6 | . | CASSLAGEGTQYF | TGTGCCAGCAGCTTGGCCGGGGAAGGTACGCAGTATTTT
TRBJ1-2 | . | TRBV9 | . | CASRNGPAYGYTF | TGTGCCAGCAGAAATGGGCCAGCCTATGGCTACACCTTC
TRBJ2-7 | . | TRBV5-1 | . | CASRVYETTEQYF | TGCGCCAGCCGAGTCTACGAAACCACCGAGCAGTACTTC
TRBJ2-7 | . | TRBV7-9 | TRBD2 | CASSLGGLAALEQYF | TGTGCCAGCAGCTTAGGGGGACTAGCGGCTCTCGAGCAGTACTTC
TRBJ1-1 | . | TRBV29-1 | . | CSVRSGLTEAFF | TGCAGCGTACGGTCAGGGCTTACTGAAGCTTTCTTT
TRBJ2-5 | . | TRBV5-1 | . | CASSSTSRETQYF | TGCGCCAGCAGTTCTACTAGTAGAGAGACCCAGTACTTC
TRBJ1-5 | few | TRBV6-6 | . | CASSPASGTQQPQHF | TGTGCCAGCAGCCCCGCGTCAGGGACTCAGCAGCCCCAGCATTTT
TRBJ2-7 | . | TRBV6-5 | . | CASSYSYNYEQYF | TGTGCCAGCAGTTACTCGTATAACTACGAGCAGTACTTC
TRBJ2-7 | many | TRBV19 | . | CASSISAGETYEQYF | TGTGCCAGTAGTATATCGGCAGGGGAAACCTACGAGCAGTACTTC
TRBJ1-2 | . | TRBV7-2 | . | CASSLVGQRGNYGYTF | TGTGCCAGCAGCTTAGTTGGACAGAGAGGTAACTATGGCTACACCTTC
TRBJ2-7 | . | TRBV19 | TRBD1 | CASSLRSTGSIYEQYF | TGTGCCAGTAGTCTCCGATCGACAGGGTCAATCTACGAGCAGTACTTC
TRBJ1-1 | . | TRBV5-8 | . | CASSLIGTMNTEAFF | TGTGCCAGCAGCTTGATCGGGACTATGAACACTGAAGCTTTCTTT
TRBJ2-7 | . | TRBV5-1 | TRBD2 | CASSLGSSGHYEQYF | TGCGCCAGCAGCTTAGGTAGTAGCGGGCACTACGAGCAGTACTTC
TRBJ1-3 | . | TRBV30 | TRBD1 | CAWSVVAGQGFGNTIYF | TGTGCCTGGAGTGTCGTTGCGGGACAGGGGTTCGGAAACACCATATATTTT
TRBJ1-5 | . | TRBV15 | . | CATSRETVTWPQHF | TGTGCCACCAGCAGAGAAACGGTAACTTGGCCCCAGCATTTT
TRBJ2-7 | . | TRBV6-4 | . | CASSDSMGGEQYF | TGTGCCAGCAGTGACTCGATGGGAGGCGAGCAGTACTTC
TRBJ1-5 | . | TRBV30 | . | CAWSVGLGGGNQPQHF | TGTGCCTGGAGTGTTGGGTTGGGAGGGGGCAATCAGCCCCAGCATTTT
TRBJ2-6 | . | TRBV25-1 | . | CASSGGHSGANVLTF | TGTGCCAGCAGTGGGGGACACTCTGGGGCCAACGTCCTGACTTTC
TRBJ1-4 | . | TRBV15 | . | CATSREGLTTNEKLFF | TGTGCCACCAGCAGAGAGGGGCTAACAACTAATGAAAAACTGTTTTTT
TRBJ1-5 | . | TRBV7-6 | . | CASSLGAGSNQPQHF | TGTGCCAGCTCCCTGGGGGCGGGTAGCAATCAGCCCCAGCATTTT
TRBJ1-4 | once | TRBV4-2 | . | CASSQEPRGTNEKLFF | TGTGCCAGCAGCCAAGAACCCCGCGGAACTAATGAAAAACTGTTTTTT
TRBJ1-4 | . | TRBV4-2 | . | CASSPSNEKLFF | TGTGCCAGCAGCCCGAGTAATGAAAAACTGTTTTTT
TRBJ2-3 | . | TRBV4-2 | . | CASSQDQAGGTDTQYF | TGTGCCAGCAGCCAAGATCAGGCAGGGGGCACAGATACGCAGTATTTT
TRBJ1-1 | few | TRBV5-5 | . | CASSLVGGGGTEAFF | TGTGCCAGCAGCTTGGTCGGGGGGGGTGGTACTGAAGCTTTCTTT
TRBJ1-6 | . | TRBV6-1 | TRBD1 | CASSAPGQYNSPLHF | TGTGCCAGCAGTGCCCCGGGACAGTATAATTCACCCCTCCACTTT
TRBJ2-7 | . | TRBV16 | . | CASSQLADRIYEQYF | TGTGCCAGCAGCCAATTAGCGGATAGAATCTACGAGCAGTACTTC
TRBJ2-7 | . | TRBV12-5 | TRBD2 | CASGPWGGVEQYF | TGTGCTAGTGGTCCCTGGGGGGGGGTCGAGCAGTACTTC
TRBJ2-3 | . | TRBV19 | TRBD2 | CASSTGLGSTDTQYF | TGTGCCAGTAGTACTGGACTAGGGAGCACAGATACGCAGTATTTT
TRBJ1-1 | . | TRBV19 | . | CASSLHGTPNTEAFF | TGTGCCAGTAGCCTCCATGGGACACCGAACACTGAAGCTTTCTTT
TRBJ2-1 | . | TRBV15 | TRBD2 | CATSRDRGRVDNEQFF | TGTGCCACCAGCAGAGATAGAGGGAGGGTGGACAATGAGCAGTTCTTC
TRBJ1-2 | few | TRBV11-2 | TRBD1 | CASSLYRGYGYTF | TGTGCCAGCAGCTTGTACAGGGGATATGGCTACACCTTC
TRBJ1-1 | . | TRBV23-1 | TRBD1 | CASSPPGTVNTEAFF | TGCGCCAGCAGTCCCCCCGGGACAGTTAACACTGAAGCTTTCTTT
TRBJ2-3 | . | TRBV19 | . | CASSTVQGTDTQYF | TGTGCCAGTAGTACAGTACAGGGCACAGATACGCAGTATTTT
TRBJ2-5 | . | TRBV19 | TRBD1 | CASSLQGLSETQYF | TGTGCCAGTAGCTTACAGGGGTTGTCAGAGACCCAGTACTTC
TRBJ1-2 | . | TRBV6-5 | TRBD1 | CASSRGTDNYGYTF | TGTGCCAGCAGCCGAGGGACAGACAACTATGGCTACACCTTC
TRBJ1-2 | . | TRBV12-5 | . | CASGFTGPGYTF | TGTGCTAGTGGTTTTACAGGCCCCGGCTACACCTTC
TRBJ1-6 | . | TRBV5-6 | . | CASSSAGGWNSPLHF | TGTGCCAGCTCAAGCGCGGGGGGATGGAATTCACCCCTCCACTTT
TRBJ1-2 | . | TRBV30 | TRBD1 | CAWRGTGVGYTF | TGTGCCTGGAGAGGGACAGGGGTAGGCTACACCTTC
TRBJ2-2 | . | TRBV11-3 | TRBD1 | CASSLGAGTGLPGELFF | TGTGCCAGCAGCTTAGGGGCCGGGACAGGCCTGCCCGGGGAGCTGTTTTTT
TRBJ2-1 | few | TRBV19 | . | CASSSQRAQQYNEQFF | TGTGCCAGTAGTAGCCAGAGGGCACAGCAATACAATGAGCAGTTCTTC
TRBJ2-5 | . | TRBV5-1 | . | CASSFGGQRETQYF | TGCGCCAGCAGCTTCGGGGGACAGCGAGAGACCCAGTACTTC
TRBJ2-2 | . | TRBV19 | . | CASSIGQDGELFF | TGTGCCAGTAGTATAGGGCAGGACGGGGAGCTGTTTTTT
TRBJ2-7 | . | TRBV7-2 | . | CASSLVAGGSYEQYF | TGTGCCAGCAGCTTAGTAGCCGGCGGCTCCTACGAGCAGTACTTC
TRBJ2-2 | . | TRBV27 | TRBD1 | CASSLSYPGTGGLTGELFF | TGTGCCAGCAGTTTATCGTACCCCGGGACAGGGGGCTTAACCGGGGAGCTGTTTTTT
TRBJ1-5 | . | TRBV6-1 | . | CASSALGGGNQPQHF | TGTGCCAGCAGCGCTCTGGGAGGGGGCAATCAGCCCCAGCATTTT
TRBJ1-5 | once | TRBV5-6 | . | CASSLGPGFQPQHF | TGTGCCAGCAGCTTGGGACCAGGGTTTCAGCCCCAGCATTTT
TRBJ2-7 | once | TRBV5-1 | TRBD2 | CASSFPGGYEQYF | TGCGCCAGCAGCTTTCCGGGGGGTTACGAGCAGTACTTC
TRBJ2-1 | . | TRBV5-1 | TRBD2 | CASSVGLLAGGRTYNEQFF | TGCGCCAGCAGCGTGGGATTACTAGCGGGGGGCCGTACCTACAATGAGCAGTTCTTC
TRBJ1-2 | . | TRBV7-8 | . | CASTQGGTTSYGYTF | TGTGCCAGCACCCAAGGCGGGACTACTTCCTATGGCTACACCTTC